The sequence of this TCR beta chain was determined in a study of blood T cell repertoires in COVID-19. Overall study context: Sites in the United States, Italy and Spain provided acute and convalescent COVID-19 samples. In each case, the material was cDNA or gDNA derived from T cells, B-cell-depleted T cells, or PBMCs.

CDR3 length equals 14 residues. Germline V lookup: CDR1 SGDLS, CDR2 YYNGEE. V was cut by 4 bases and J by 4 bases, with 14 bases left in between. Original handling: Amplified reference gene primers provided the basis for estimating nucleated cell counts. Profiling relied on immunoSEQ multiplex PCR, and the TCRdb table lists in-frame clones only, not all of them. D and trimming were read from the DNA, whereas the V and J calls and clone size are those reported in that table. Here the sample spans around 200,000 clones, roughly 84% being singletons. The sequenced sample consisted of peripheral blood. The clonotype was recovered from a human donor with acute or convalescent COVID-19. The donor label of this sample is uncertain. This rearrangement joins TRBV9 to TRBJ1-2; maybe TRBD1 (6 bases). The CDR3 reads CASSSVQGSYGYTF. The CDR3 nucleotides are TGTGCCAGCAGCTCCGTTCAGGGGTCCTATGGCTACACCTTC.